This T cell receptor (beta chain) was captured in a study of blood T cell repertoires in COVID-19 (dated by TCRdb to the early 2020s). Background for the entire study: The collaborator samples originated in the United States, Italy and Spain and spanned the acute and convalescent phases of COVID-19. The material from the prospective study consisted of cDNA or gDNA derived from T cells, B-cell-depleted T cells, or PBMCs. Deeply sampled blood TCRbeta repertoires from subjects exposed to, actively infected with, or recovered from COVID-19 were included in the dataset. The repertoires were made available in a free public database intended to serve as a resource for research on the immune response to SARS-CoV-2. The samples were drawn from the first 160 participants of the ongoing ImmuneRACE study and from more than 1,000 subjects provided by 6 global collaborators. Sample metadata almost always included a de-identified subject ID, COVID-19 status, age in years and sex. Where available, HLA class I and class II types were obtained from metadata supplied by the sample provider rather than from assay-based typing.

TCRbeta CDR3 regions were amplified from genomic DNA by means of the immunoSEQ Assay, a bias-controlled multiplex PCR. The study's processing was this. Nucleated cell counts per sample were estimated from amplification of reference gene primers within the assay. Sequence reads were collapsed and filtered to measure the absolute abundance of every unique TCRbeta CDR3 rearrangement. For each sample, productive Simpson clonality was calculated as the square root of Simpson's diversity index across productive rearrangements. Sourced from immuneACCESS, this table was stored by TCRdb with only in-frame sequences that have V and J called. A share of the clones is absent; for the studies checked, an unresolved V gene accounts for under half, and the remainder has no known explanation. V and J calls and clone size are as listed in that table; D and trimming were resolved from the DNA. For this sample there are approximately 81,000 clones; about 88% appear just once. Of the sample, approximately 12% is held by the ten largest clones.

Each collaborating institution followed its own protocols to collect whole blood in K2EDTA tubes. For TCRbeta analysis, collaborator samples were shipped as frozen whole blood, as isolated PBMCs, or as DNA extracted from either sample type. In the germline V gene, CDR1 corresponds to SGDLS and CDR2 to YYNGEE. V is reduced by 4 bases and J by 8 bases, leaving a spacing of 12 bases between them. The CDR3 runs 13 amino acids, cysteine and phenylalanine included. Only the CDR3 DNA stays, 39 bases, in frame from base 1. Note on this clone: What this receptor recognizes is not known. No base-level quality is on record; no much larger clone is a single base apart.

General study outcomes and caveats: The amount of clinical and demographic metadata varied by source and participant and was provided uncurated.

The sequence came from a man in his sixties or seventies with active or convalescent COVID-19. The sample was peripheral blood. The chain couples TRBV9 to TRBJ2-2; the D gene identity is not certain. Here is the DNA: TGTGCCAGCAGCTTCCGACTTAGGGGGGAGCTGTTTTTT. This yields the protein CASSFRLRGELFF. Outside the CDR3, residues come from the reference TRBV9 and TRBJ2-2 proteins, so the full variable domain is: DSGVTQTPKHLITATGQRVTLRCSPRSGDLSVYWYQQSLDQGLQFLIQYYNGEERAKGNILERFSAQQFPDLHSELNLSSLELGDSALYFCASSFRLRGELFFGEGSRLTVL.